A selection of T cell receptor beta chains follows, all from one sample in a study of T cell responses to AZD1222 COVID-19 vaccine. The method was immunoSEQ multiplex PCR; TCRdb's version includes in-frame clones alone and lacks a portion of them. The sample includes tens of thousands of clones, roughly 88% of them seen just once. The material was peripheral blood, obtained on day 0 of AZD1222 vaccination. The origin of the receptors is an adult in good health. Each CDR3 is given with its conserved first and last residue. Not every row has a clone size; where given, it reads once, few, many or a size class.

v_call	clone_size	j_call	cdr3_aa
TRBV6-5	.	TRBJ1-1	CAASPGWQDPTEAFF
TRBV6-5	.	TRBJ1-6	CASSLDGNSPLHF
TRBV4-2	.	TRBJ1-2	CASSQPGGRSYGYTF
TRBV28	.	TRBJ2-2	CASSLSGSGELFF
TRBV12-3/TRBV12-4	.	TRBJ2-2	CASSLIGSGELFF
TRBV11-2	.	TRBJ1-1	CASSTTQGSGTEAFF
TRBV5-4	.	TRBJ2-7	CASSLGPPVYEQYF
TRBV27	.	TRBJ2-3	CASSFRLYNTDTQYF
TRBV6-5	.	TRBJ2-2	CASSYSSTGELFF
TRBV28	once	TRBJ1-3	CASSLRGSGNTIYF
TRBV7-9	once	TRBJ1-6	CASSWDLSNTSPLHF
TRBV7-9	.	TRBJ1-2	CASSPPNGYTF
TRBV5-1	.	TRBJ2-7	CASRWGQGARSYEQYF
TRBV6-1	.	TRBJ2-5	CASSEIGETQYF